This T cell receptor (beta chain) stems from a study of blood T cell repertoires in COVID-19. The wider study: T cells, B-cell-depleted T cells, or PBMCs provided the cDNA or gDNA that served as material.

The CDR3 totals 13 residues. Unmatched junction bases numbered 3, after V lost 6 bases and J lost 4 bases. Germline CDR1 reads SNHLY; CDR2 reads FYNNEI. TCRdb keeps only in-frame clones here, not all; method: immunoSEQ multiplex PCR. The data show approximately 40,000 clones, more than 75% seen once. Patients from Seattle were sampled longitudinally, starting during active infection. In its sample, this clone was seen once. The TCR comes from a man in his forties or fifties with COVID-19, enrolled during active disease. The material sequenced was peripheral blood. V is TRBV2 and J is TRBJ1-5; TRBD1 agrees at 7 bases. The CDR3 is CASSGQENQPQHF. In nucleotides, the CDR3 is TGTGCCAGCAGCGGACAGGAAAATCAGCCCCAGCATTTT.